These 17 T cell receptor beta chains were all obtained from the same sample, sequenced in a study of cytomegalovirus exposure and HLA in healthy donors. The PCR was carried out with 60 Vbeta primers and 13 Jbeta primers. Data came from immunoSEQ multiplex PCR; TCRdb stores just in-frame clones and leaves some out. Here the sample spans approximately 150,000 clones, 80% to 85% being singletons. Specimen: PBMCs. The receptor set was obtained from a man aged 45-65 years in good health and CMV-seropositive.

The CDR3 bases are TGTGCCAGCAGATTACAGGGTTCCTACGAGCAGTACTTC. This gives the protein CASRLQGSYEQYF. The genes are TRBV7-2 and TRBJ2-7; possible D gene TRBD1, 6 bases. Germline V gives CDR1 SGHTA, CDR2 FQGNSA. The length of the CDR3 is 13 residues. Trimming cost V 6 bases and J 1 base, with 10 bases left between them. Full variable domain (outside the CDR3, taken from reference TRBV7-2 and TRBJ2-7): GAGVSQSPSNKVTEKGKDVELRCDPISGHTALYWYRQSLGQGLEFLIYFQGNSAPDKSGLPSDRFSAERTGGSVSTLTIQRTQQEDSAVYLCASRLQGSYEQYFGPGTRLTVT.

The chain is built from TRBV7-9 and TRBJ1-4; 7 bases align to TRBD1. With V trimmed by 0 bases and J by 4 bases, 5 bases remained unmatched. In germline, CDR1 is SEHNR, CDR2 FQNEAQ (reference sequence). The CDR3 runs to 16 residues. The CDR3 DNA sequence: TGTGCCAGCAGCTTAGCGAGGGGACAGAATAATGAAAAACTGTTTTTT. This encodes CASSLARGQNNEKLFF.

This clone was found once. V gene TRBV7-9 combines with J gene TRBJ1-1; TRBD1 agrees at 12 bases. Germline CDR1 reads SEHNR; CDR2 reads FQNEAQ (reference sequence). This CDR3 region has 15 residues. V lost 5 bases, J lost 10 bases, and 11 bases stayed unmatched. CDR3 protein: CASSDLGQGAALAFF. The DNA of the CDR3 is TGTGCCAGCAGCGATTTGGGACAGGGGGCCGCTCTAGCTTTCTTT.

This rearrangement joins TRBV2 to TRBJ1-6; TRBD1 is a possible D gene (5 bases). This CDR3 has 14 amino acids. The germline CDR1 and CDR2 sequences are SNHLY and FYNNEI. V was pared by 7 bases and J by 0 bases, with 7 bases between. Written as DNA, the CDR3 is TGTGCCAGCATGGGGGGCTCCTATAATTCACCCCTCCACTTT. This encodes CASMGGSYNSPLHF.

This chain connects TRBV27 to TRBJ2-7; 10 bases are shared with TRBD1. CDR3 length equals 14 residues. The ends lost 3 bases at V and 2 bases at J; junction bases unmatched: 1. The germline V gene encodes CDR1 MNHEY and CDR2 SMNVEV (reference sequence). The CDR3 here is CASSFGTGAYEQYF. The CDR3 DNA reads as TGTGCCAGCAGTTTCGGGACAGGGGCCTACGAGCAGTACTTC.

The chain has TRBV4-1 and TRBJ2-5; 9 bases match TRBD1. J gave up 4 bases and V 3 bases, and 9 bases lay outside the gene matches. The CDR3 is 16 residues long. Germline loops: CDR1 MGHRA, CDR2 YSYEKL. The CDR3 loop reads CASSQEVGQGRETQYF. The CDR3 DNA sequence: TGCGCCAGCAGCCAGGAGGTAGGACAGGGGAGAGAGACCCAGTACTTC.

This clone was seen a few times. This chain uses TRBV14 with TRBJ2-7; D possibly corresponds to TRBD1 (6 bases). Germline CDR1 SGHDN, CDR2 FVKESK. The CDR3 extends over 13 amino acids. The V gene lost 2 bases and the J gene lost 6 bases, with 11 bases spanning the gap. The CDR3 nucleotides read TGTGCCAGCAGCCAAACAGGGCCGGGCGAGCAGTACTTC. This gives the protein CASSQTGPGEQYF.

In DNA form, the CDR3 reads TGTGCCAGCAGCAGGGGACAGGGAGTTTACGAGCAGTACTTC. Protein: CASSRGQGVYEQYF. The V call is TRBV11-2, the J call TRBJ2-7, with 9 bases matching TRBD1. The ends lost 5 bases at V and 4 bases at J; junction bases unmatched: 6. Germline V CDR1 and CDR2: SGHAT, FQNNGV. The CDR3 is made up of 14 amino acids.

The CDR3 here is CASSLGAGGPEETQYF. CDR3 DNA sequence: TGTGCCAGCAGCTTAGGAGCGGGGGGGCCGGAAGAGACCCAGTACTTC. The chain links TRBV7-9 to TRBJ2-5, with TRBD2 matching over 10 bases. From germline, CDR1 is SEHNR and CDR2 FQNEAQ (reference sequence). The V segment lost 1 base and the J segment 3 bases; nucleotides outside the gene matches: 5. The CDR3 is made up of 16 amino acids. The full variable domain, completed using reference TRBV7-9 and TRBJ2-5, is DTGVSQNPRHKITKRGQNVTFRCDPISEHNRLYWYRQTLGQGPEFLTYFQNEAQLEKSRLLSDRFSAERPKGSFSTLEIQRTEQGDSAMYLCASSLGAGGPEETQYFGPGTRLLVL.

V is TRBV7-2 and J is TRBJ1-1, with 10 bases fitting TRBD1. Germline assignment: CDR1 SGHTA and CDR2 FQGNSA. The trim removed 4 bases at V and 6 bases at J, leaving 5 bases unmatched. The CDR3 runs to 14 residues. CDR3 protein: CASSSRQGAAEAFF. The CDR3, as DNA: TGTGCCAGCAGCTCCCGACAGGGGGCGGCTGAAGCTTTCTTT.

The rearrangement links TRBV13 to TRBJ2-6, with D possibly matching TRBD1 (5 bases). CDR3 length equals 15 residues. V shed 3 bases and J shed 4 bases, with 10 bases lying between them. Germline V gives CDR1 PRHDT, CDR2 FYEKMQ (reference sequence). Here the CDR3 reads CASSFLGAGANVLTF. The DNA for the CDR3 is TGTGCCAGCAGCTTCCTAGGGGCCGGGGCCAACGTCCTGACTTTC.

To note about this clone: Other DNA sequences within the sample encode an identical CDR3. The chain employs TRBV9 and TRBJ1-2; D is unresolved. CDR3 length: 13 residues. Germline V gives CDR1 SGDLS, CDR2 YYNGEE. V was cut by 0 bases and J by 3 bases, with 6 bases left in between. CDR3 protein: CASSVAGDYGYTF. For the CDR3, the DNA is TGTGCCAGCAGCGTAGCGGGAGACTATGGCTACACCTTC.

DNA of the CDR3: TGTGCCAGCAGTTATACAGGGGGCACCTACGAGCAGTACTTC. Protein product: CASSYTGGTYEQYF. The gene calls are TRBV28 and TRBJ2-7; 9 bases fit TRBD1. V gave up 4 bases and J gave up 2 bases; unmatched junction bases: 3. The CDR3 has 14 amino acids. Germline V gene sequence: CDR1 MDHEN, CDR2 SYDVKM.

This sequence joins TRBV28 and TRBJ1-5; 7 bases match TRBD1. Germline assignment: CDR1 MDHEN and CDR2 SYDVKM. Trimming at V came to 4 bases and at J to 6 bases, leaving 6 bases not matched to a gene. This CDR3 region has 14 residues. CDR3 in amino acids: CASSSRQGVQPQHF. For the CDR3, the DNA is TGTGCCAGCAGTTCGCGACAGGGTGTTCAGCCCCAGCATTTT.

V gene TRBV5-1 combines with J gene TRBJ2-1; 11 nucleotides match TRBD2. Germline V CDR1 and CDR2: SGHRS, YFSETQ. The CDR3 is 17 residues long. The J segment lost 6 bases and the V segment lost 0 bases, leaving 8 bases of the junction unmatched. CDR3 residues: CASSLALLAGGGNEQFF. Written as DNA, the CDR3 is TGCGCCAGCAGCTTGGCTCTTCTAGCGGGAGGAGGCAATGAGCAGTTCTTC.

Here the CDR3 reads CASSPGRGGSSYEQYF. The CDR3 region has the DNA TGTGCCAGCAGTCCTGGGCGGGGCGGGAGCTCCTACGAGCAGTACTTC. The gene calls are TRBV27 and TRBJ2-7; 7 bases match TRBD2. From germline, CDR1 is MNHEY and CDR2 SMNVEV (reference sequence). V shed 5 bases and J 0 bases; nucleotides not matched to a gene: 10. The CDR3 has 16 residues.

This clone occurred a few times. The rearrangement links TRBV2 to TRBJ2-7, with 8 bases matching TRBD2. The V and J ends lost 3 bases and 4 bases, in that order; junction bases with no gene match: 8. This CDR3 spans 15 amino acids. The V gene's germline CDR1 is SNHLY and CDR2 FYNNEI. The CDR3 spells CASSDAGGLRYEQYF. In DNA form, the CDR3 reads TGTGCCAGCAGTGACGCGGGGGGTTTGCGTTACGAGCAGTACTTC. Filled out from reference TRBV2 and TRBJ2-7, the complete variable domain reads EPEVTQTPSHQVTQMGQEVILRCVPISNHLYFYWYRQILGQKVEFLVSFYNNEISEKSEIFDDQFSVERPDGSNFTLKIRSTKLEDSAMYFCASSDAGGLRYEQYFGPGTRLTVT.